The 29 T cell receptor beta chains below come from one sample, sequenced in a study of response to subunit inactivated influenza vaccine. TCRdb re-called the RT-PCR reads with MiXCR, one entry per CDR3 protein. The sample has about 700,000 distinct CDR3 sequences, about 15% seen once. The sample consisted of PBMCs from blood, taken about 14 days before vaccination. These receptors were collected from a man aged 45-65 years who received an inactivated influenza vaccine.

This clonotype was seen a few times. This chain joins TRBV7-8 and TRBJ1-3; D is unclear. CDR3 length: 16 residues. V lost 3 bases to trimming and J lost 2 bases, with 14 bases between them. Germline assignment: CDR1 SGHVS and CDR2 FQNEAQ. CDR3 region: CASSFSRVLTGNTIYF. The CDR3 bases are TGTGCCAGCAGCTTTAGTAGGGTTCTCACTGGAAACACCATATATTTT. Complete variable domain (other parts from reference TRBV7-8 and TRBJ1-3): GAGVSQSPRYKVAKRGQDVALRCDPISGHVSLFWYQQALGQGPEFLTYFQNEAQLDKSGLPSDRFFAERPEGSVSTLKIQRTQQEDSAVYLCASSFSRVLTGNTIYFGEGSWLTVV.

V usage is TRBV24-1 and J usage is TRBJ1-2; weak D call: TRBD1 (6 bases). V was clipped by 1 base and J by 8 bases, with 13 bases between them. Germline CDR1 reads KGHDR; CDR2 reads SFDVKD. The CDR3 has 14 amino acids. The CDR3 spells CATSDFNRVDGYTF. The CDR3 region has the DNA TGTGCCACCAGTGATTTTAACAGGGTGGACGGCTACACCTTC.

The chain couples TRBV5-1 to TRBJ2-2, with D possibly being TRBD1 (5 bases). Deletions cut 5 bases from V and 0 bases from J, with 11 bases between. This CDR3 is built from 15 residues. Germline V gene sequence: CDR1 SGHRS, CDR2 YFSETQ. This CDR3 is CASRTDSANTGELFF. In DNA form, the CDR3 reads TGCGCCAGCAGGACTGACAGTGCGAACACCGGGGAGCTGTTTTTT. The variable domain in full, completed from reference TRBV5-1 and TRBJ2-2, reads KAGVTQTPRYLIKTRGQQVTLSCSPISGHRSVSWYQQTPGQGLQFLFEYFSETQRNKGNFPGRFSGRQFSNSRSEMNVSTLELGDSALYLCASRTDSANTGELFFGEGSRLTVL.

The V call is TRBV7-6, the J call TRBJ2-7, with 9 bases lining up with TRBD1. CDR3 length: 13 residues. Germline lookup yields CDR1 SGHVS and CDR2 FNYEAQ. The J segment lost 6 bases and the V segment lost 8 bases, leaving 8 bases of the junction unmatched. Here the CDR3 reads CASAGDREGEQYF. The CDR3 DNA follows: TGTGCCAGCGCTGGGGACAGGGAGGGCGAGCAGTACTTC.

This clonotype showed up just a few times. This chain joins TRBV20-1 and TRBJ2-6; unclear D gene. Germline V gives CDR1 DFQATT, CDR2 SNEGSKA (reference sequence). V lost 0 bases and J 0 bases, leaving 12 bases between the germline ends. The CDR3 totals 17 residues. The CDR3 protein is CSARDLVSSSGANVLTF. CDR3 sequence (DNA): TGCAGTGCTAGAGATTTGGTCTCCTCCTCTGGGGCCAACGTCCTGACTTTC.

On this clonotype: This sequence may be a read error, since a much larger clone differs from it by one base. CDR3 protein: CASSNYKTSGAYNEQFF. DNA of the CDR3: TGCGCCAGCAGCAACTATAAGACTAGCGGTGCCTACAATGAGCAGTTCTTC. This chain joins TRBV5-1 and TRBJ2-1, with 9 bases matching TRBD2. The ends lost 4 bases at V and 2 bases at J; junction bases unmatched: 10. The CDR3 runs to 17 residues. CDR1 is SGHRS and CDR2 is YFSETQ in the germline V gene.

In this sample, this clonotype turned up a few times. The V and J genes are TRBV6-1 and TRBJ1-6; D ambiguous. The length of the CDR3 is 14 residues. Trimming pared 7 bases from V and 7 bases from J, leaving 14 bases between. CDR1 is MNHNS, CDR2 SASEGT, per germline. The CDR3: CASILEATNSPLHF. DNA for the CDR3: TGTGCCAGCATCCTGGAGGCCACAAATTCACCCCTCCACTTT.

This clonotype was recorded at least ten times. V usage is TRBV11-2 and J usage is TRBJ2-1, with D unresolved. The CDR3 covers 14 residues. CDR1 is SGHAT, CDR2 FQNNGV, per germline. Trimming removed 2 bases from V and 9 bases from J, with 14 bases in between. CDR3 residues: CASSLKATVGEQFF. In DNA form, the CDR3 reads TGTGCCAGCAGCTTAAAGGCGACCGTGGGTGAGCAGTTCTTC. The complete variable domain, with remaining parts taken from reference TRBV11-2 and TRBJ2-1, reads EAGVAQSPRYKIIEKRQSVAFWCNPISGHATLYWYQQILGQGPKLLIQFQNNGVVDDSQLPKDRFSAERLKGVDSTLKIQPAKLEDSAVYLCASSLKATVGEQFFGPGTRLTVL.

On this clonotype: One base away lies a much larger clone, so this may be a sequencing read error. The rearrangement uses TRBV28 and TRBJ2-7; 7 bases line up with TRBD2. The CDR3 loop spans 13 amino acids. The germline V gene has CDR1 MDHEN and CDR2 SYDVKM. In DNA, the CDR3 is TGTGCCAGCGCCCGGGGGGTCTCCTTCGAGCAGTACTTC. Translation: CASARGVSFEQYF.

In this sample, this clonotype turned up a few times. CDR3 sequence: CASSDRGGGYTF. CDR3 bases: TGTGCCAGCAGCGACAGGGGTGGCGGCTACACCTTC. The chain combines TRBV6-5 with TRBJ1-2; 8 bases match TRBD1. This CDR3 region has 12 residues. Unmatched junction bases numbered 5, after V lost 6 bases and J lost 8 bases. The germline gives CDR1 MNHEY, CDR2 SVGAGI.

This clonotype has just a few counts. The chain couples TRBV4-3 to TRBJ2-3, with a possible D match to TRBD2 (5 bases). The V end was cut by 1 base, the J end by 6 bases, with 14 bases between. The CDR3 length is 15 residues. Germline V CDR1 and CDR2: LGHNA, YSLEER. The CDR3 sequence is CASSQGGSFTDTQYF. The CDR3 coding sequence is TGCGCCAGCAGCCAAGGAGGGAGTTTCACGGATACGCAGTATTTT.

In this sample, this clonotype turned up many times. The chain is built from TRBV27 and TRBJ2-7, with 10 bases fitting TRBD1. This CDR3 is built from 15 residues. CDR1 is MNHEY, CDR2 SMNVEV, per germline (reference sequence). V was clipped by 5 bases and J by 2 bases; unmatched bases: 6. This chain's CDR3 is CASSPVGTGAYEQYF. CDR3 DNA: TGTGCCAGCAGTCCGGTTGGGACAGGGGCCTACGAGCAGTACTTC.

This clonotype was found many times. This chain links TRBV10-3 with TRBJ1-2; D gene ambiguous. Trimming left V 0 bases short and J 5 bases short, with 13 bases between. Per the germline V gene, CDR1 is ENHRY and CDR2 is SYGVKD. The CDR3 has 15 amino acids. The CDR3 bases are TGTGCCATCAGTGAGTCGAATCGAGGGTCGTATGGCTACACCTTC. Its protein product is CAISESNRGSYGYTF.

V is TRBV5-6 and J is TRBJ1-1; the D gene is possibly TRBD1 (6 bases). The CDR3 contains 17 residues. Trimming shortened V by 3 bases and J by 2 bases, and 20 bases separated the two germline ends. The germline CDR1 and CDR2 sequences are SGHDT and YYEEEE. DNA of the CDR3: TGTGCCAGCAGCTCACCCTCGTTCGACAGGATTAACACTGAAGCTTTCTTT. Translated: CASSSPSFDRINTEAFF.

This clonotype came up a few times. The rearrangement uses TRBV15 and TRBJ2-1; D is undetermined. Germline loops: CDR1 LNHNV, CDR2 YYDKDF (reference sequence). CDR3 size: 13 residues. V was shortened by 0 bases and J by 12 bases, with 12 bases between the two germline ends. CDR3 DNA sequence: TGTGCCACCAGCAGAGATCTGAGTTTTGGGCAGTTCTTC. Its translation: CATSRDLSFGQFF.

The CDR3 loop reads CSAREVGRAAYNEQFF. The CDR3 region has the DNA TGCAGTGCTAGAGAAGTGGGGCGGGCCGCATACAATGAGCAGTTCTTC. The chain has TRBV20-1 and TRBJ2-1; D is tentatively TRBD1 or TRBD2 (5 bases each). The CDR3 is 16 amino acids. The V gene lost 0 bases and the J gene lost 4 bases, with 16 bases spanning the gap. Germline CDR1 is DFQATT and CDR2 is SNEGSKA (reference sequence).

The chain links TRBV29-1 to TRBJ2-2, with 7 positions matching TRBD1. This CDR3 region has 14 residues. Looked up from germline, CDR1 is SQVTM and CDR2 is ANQGSEA. The trim removed 6 bases at V and 4 bases at J, leaving 8 bases unmatched. The CDR3 DNA reads as TGCAGCGTCCCCGACAGGGCGGGCACCGGGGAGCTGTTTTTT. Its protein is CSVPDRAGTGELFF.

The V and J genes are TRBV29-1 and TRBJ2-7; TRBD1 aligns across 7 bases. The CDR3 covers 13 residues. V trimming: 4 bases; J trimming: 0 bases; junction bases outside the gene matches: 3. Germline CDR1 is SQVTM and CDR2 is ANQGSEA. As DNA, the CDR3 is TGCAGCGTTGTAGACAGGGCCTCCTACGAGCAGTACTTC. It yields the protein CSVVDRASYEQYF.

V gene TRBV20-1 combines with J gene TRBJ2-5; 10 positions match TRBD2. The CDR3 runs 18 residues. Trimming took 2 bases from V and 4 from J; bases not matched to a gene: 16. The germline V gene encodes CDR1 DFQATT and CDR2 SNEGSKA (reference sequence). As DNA, the CDR3 is TGCAGTGCTAGAATTAGCACTAGCGGGATAGGCGGCCGAGAGACCCAGTACTTC. Amino acids: CSARISTSGIGGRETQYF.

The chain recombines TRBV18 with TRBJ2-5, with TRBD2 matching over 10 bases. This CDR3 is 18 amino acids long. Germline CDR1 reads KGHSH; CDR2 reads LQKENI. Trimming cost V 2 bases and J 2 bases; bases outside gene matches: 11. CDR3 in DNA: TGTGCCAGCTCACCAGGAACGAGCGGACTAGCGGATCAAGAGACCCAGTACTTC. Protein: CASSPGTSGLADQETQYF.

This clonotype was detected ten times or more. The chain links TRBV25-1 to TRBJ2-3, with 8 bases aligning to TRBD1. Germline assignment: CDR1 MGHDK and CDR2 SYGVNS. CDR3 length equals 14 residues. J was trimmed by 5 bases and V by 7 bases; bases with no gene match: 8. CDR3 sequence reads: CASTDRGSLDTQYF. The DNA for the CDR3 is TGTGCCAGCACAGACAGGGGATCTTTAGATACGCAGTATTTT. The whole variable domain, remainder taken from reference TRBV25-1 and TRBJ2-3, is EADIYQTPRYLVIGTGKKITLECSQTMGHDKMYWYQQDPGMELHLIHYSYGVNSTEKGDLSSESTVSRIRTEHFPLTLESARPSHTSQYLCASTDRGSLDTQYFGPGTRLTVL.

There are many counts of this clonotype. CDR3 amino acids: CSVEDGSVEQYF. The DNA of the CDR3 is TGCAGCGTTGAGGACGGGTCAGTCGAGCAGTACTTC. The J gene is TRBJ2-7, the V gene TRBV29-1; D remains ambiguous. From germline, CDR1 is SQVTM and CDR2 ANQGSEA. The germline V and J ends were trimmed by 3 bases and 6 bases, with 12 bases remaining between them. The length of the CDR3 is 12 residues.

This clonotype was recorded a few times. V and J are TRBV18 and TRBJ1-2; D is ambiguous. The CDR3 spans 13 residues. Trimming left V 5 bases short and J 2 bases short, with 9 bases between. In germline, CDR1 is KGHSH, CDR2 LQKENI. The CDR3 DNA follows: TGTGCCAGCTCAGATCAGAAAAACTATGGCTACACCTTC. Its translation: CASSDQKNYGYTF.

The chain is built from TRBV7-8 and TRBJ2-5, with 10 bases fitting TRBD1. V lost 8 bases and J lost 6; bases outside the gene matches: 12. CDR1 is SGHVS and CDR2 is FQNEAQ in the germline V gene. This CDR3 has 15 amino acids. The chain's CDR3 is CASSPGGQGWKTQYF. The CDR3 region has the DNA TGTGCCAGCTCCCCCGGGGGACAGGGGTGGAAGACCCAGTACTTC. Based on the CDR3 plus reference TRBV7-8 and TRBJ2-5, the full variable domain is GAGVSQSPRYKVAKRGQDVALRCDPISGHVSLFWYQQALGQGPEFLTYFQNEAQLDKSGLPSDRFFAERPEGSVSTLKIQRTQQEDSAVYLCASSPGGQGWKTQYFGPGTRLLVL.

This clonotype was recorded a few times. V is TRBV6-2 or TRBV6-3 and J is TRBJ2-2; D might be TRBD2 (6 bases). The CDR3 totals 18 residues. Per the germline V gene, CDR1 is MNHEY and CDR2 is SVGEGT. V was clipped by 0 bases and J by 0 bases, with 14 bases between them. CDR3 in DNA: TGTGCCAGCAGTTACTCGGGCCCGGGACTCTCGAACACCGGGGAGCTGTTTTTT. Translated: CASSYSGPGLSNTGELFF.

The genes are TRBV20-1 and TRBJ2-1; 13 bases align to TRBD2. The CDR3 has 16 amino acids. J lost 5 bases, V lost 1 base, and 5 bases had no gene match. The germline CDR1 and CDR2 sequences are DFQATT and SNEGSKA (reference sequence). CDR3 region: CSARVPGLAGNNEQFF. The CDR3 nucleotides are TGCAGTGCTAGAGTACCGGGACTAGCGGGAAACAATGAGCAGTTCTTC.

This chain connects TRBV13 to TRBJ2-1, with D perhaps TRBD1 (5 bases). The CDR3 contains 15 residues. The V gene lost 5 bases and the J gene lost 2 bases, with 13 bases spanning the gap. The germline gives CDR1 PRHDT, CDR2 FYEKMQ (reference sequence). The CDR3 loop reads CASSPRQLAYNEQFF. The CDR3 DNA sequence: TGTGCCAGCAGCCCCCGACAGTTGGCCTACAATGAGCAGTTCTTC.

This clonotype was detected once. The CDR3 nucleotides are TGCGCCAGCAGCCTACACAGGGGGATGGACACTGAAGCTTTCTTT. Translated, it gives CASSLHRGMDTEAFF. The V and J genes are TRBV4-1 and TRBJ1-1; 8 positions agree with TRBD1. Trimming removed 4 bases from V and 3 bases from J; junction bases left unmatched: 7. Germline V gives CDR1 MGHRA, CDR2 YSYEKL. This CDR3 has 15 amino acids.

This clonotype was seen a handful of times. The chain is built from TRBV12-3 or TRBV12-4 and TRBJ2-5; 12 nucleotides align to TRBD2. The CDR3 extends over 15 amino acids. V lost 2 bases, J lost 5 bases, and 3 bases stayed unmatched. The CDR3 nucleotides read TGTGCCAGCAGTTTATTTGGGACTAGCGGGGAGACCCAGTACTTC. Encoded protein: CASSLFGTSGETQYF.